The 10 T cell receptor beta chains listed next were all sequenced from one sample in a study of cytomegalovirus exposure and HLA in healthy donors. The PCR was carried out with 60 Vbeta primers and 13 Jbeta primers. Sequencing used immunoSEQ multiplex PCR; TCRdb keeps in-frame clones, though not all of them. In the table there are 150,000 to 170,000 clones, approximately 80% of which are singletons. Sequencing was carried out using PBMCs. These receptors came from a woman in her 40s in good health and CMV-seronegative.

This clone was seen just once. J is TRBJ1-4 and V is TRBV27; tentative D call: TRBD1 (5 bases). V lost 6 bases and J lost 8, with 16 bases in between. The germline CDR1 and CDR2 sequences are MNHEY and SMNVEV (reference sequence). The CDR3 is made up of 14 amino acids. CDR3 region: CASRLSRDNEKLFF. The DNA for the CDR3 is TGTGCCAGCAGACTCTCCAGGGATAACGAAAAACTGTTTTTT.

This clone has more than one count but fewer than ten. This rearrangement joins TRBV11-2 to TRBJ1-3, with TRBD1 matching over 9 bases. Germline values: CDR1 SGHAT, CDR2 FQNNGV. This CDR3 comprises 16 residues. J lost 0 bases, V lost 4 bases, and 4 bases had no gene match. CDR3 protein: CASSSGDRVSGNTIYF. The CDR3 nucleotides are TGTGCCAGCAGCTCCGGGGACAGGGTCTCTGGAAACACCATATATTTT.

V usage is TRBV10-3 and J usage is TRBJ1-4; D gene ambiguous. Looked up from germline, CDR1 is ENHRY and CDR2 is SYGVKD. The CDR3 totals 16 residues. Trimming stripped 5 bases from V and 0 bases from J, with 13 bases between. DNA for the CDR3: TGTGCCATCAGTAGTGATATGACATCAACTAATGAAAAACTGTTTTTT. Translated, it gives CAISSDMTSTNEKLFF.

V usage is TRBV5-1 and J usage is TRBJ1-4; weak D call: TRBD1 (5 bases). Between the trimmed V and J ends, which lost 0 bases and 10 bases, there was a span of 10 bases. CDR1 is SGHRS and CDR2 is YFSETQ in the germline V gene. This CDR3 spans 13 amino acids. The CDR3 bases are TGCGCCAGCAGCTTGGCCGGGGGGGGAAAACTGTTTTTT. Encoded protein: CASSLAGGGKLFF. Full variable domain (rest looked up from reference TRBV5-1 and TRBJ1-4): KAGVTQTPRYLIKTRGQQVTLSCSPISGHRSVSWYQQTPGQGLQFLFEYFSETQRNKGNFPGRFSGRQFSNSRSEMNVSTLELGDSALYLCASSLAGGGKLFFGSGTQLSVL.

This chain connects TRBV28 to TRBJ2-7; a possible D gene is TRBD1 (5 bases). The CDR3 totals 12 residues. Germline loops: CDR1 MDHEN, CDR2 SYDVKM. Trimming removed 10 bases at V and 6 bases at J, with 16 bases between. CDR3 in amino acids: CANSAQGSEQYF. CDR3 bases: TGTGCCAACAGCGCCCAGGGATCCGAGCAGTACTTC. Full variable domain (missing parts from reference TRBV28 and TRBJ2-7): DVKVTQSSRYLVKRTGEKVFLECVQDMDHENMFWYRQDPGLGLRLIYFSYDVKMKEKGDIPEGYSVSREKKERFSLILESASTNQTSMYLCANSAQGSEQYFGPGTRLTVT.

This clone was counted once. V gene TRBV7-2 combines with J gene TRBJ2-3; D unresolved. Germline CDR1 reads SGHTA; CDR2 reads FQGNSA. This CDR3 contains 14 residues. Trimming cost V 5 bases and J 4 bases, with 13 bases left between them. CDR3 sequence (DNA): TGTGCCAGCAGCGACTTATCTCTGGCAGATACGCAGTATTTT. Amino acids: CASSDLSLADTQYF.

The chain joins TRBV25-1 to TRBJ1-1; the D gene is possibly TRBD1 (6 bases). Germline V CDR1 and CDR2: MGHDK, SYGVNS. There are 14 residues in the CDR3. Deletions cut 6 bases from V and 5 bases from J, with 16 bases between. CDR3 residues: CASRPQNRVTEAFF. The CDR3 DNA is TGTGCCAGCAGGCCCCAAAACAGGGTGACTGAAGCTTTCTTT.

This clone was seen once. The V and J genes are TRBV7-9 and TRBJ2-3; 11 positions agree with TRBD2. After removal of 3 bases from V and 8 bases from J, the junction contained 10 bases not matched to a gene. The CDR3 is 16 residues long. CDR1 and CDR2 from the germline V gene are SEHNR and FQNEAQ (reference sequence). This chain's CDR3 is CASSFRQGLAEVTQYF. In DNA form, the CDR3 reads TGTGCCAGCAGCTTCCGACAGGGACTAGCGGAGGTTACGCAGTATTTT.

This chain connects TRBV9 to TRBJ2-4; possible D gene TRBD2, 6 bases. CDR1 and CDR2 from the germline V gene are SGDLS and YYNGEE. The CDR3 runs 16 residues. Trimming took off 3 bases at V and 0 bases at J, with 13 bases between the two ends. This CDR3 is CASSASGVLAKNIQYF. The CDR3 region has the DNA TGTGCCAGCAGCGCATCGGGGGTGTTAGCCAAAAACATTCAGTACTTC.

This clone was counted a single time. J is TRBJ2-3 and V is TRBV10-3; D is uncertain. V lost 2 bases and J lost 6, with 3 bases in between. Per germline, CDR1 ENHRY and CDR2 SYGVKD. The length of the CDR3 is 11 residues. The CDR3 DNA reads TGTGCCATCAGTGAGCCGGATACGCAGTATTTT. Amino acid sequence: CAISEPDTQYF.